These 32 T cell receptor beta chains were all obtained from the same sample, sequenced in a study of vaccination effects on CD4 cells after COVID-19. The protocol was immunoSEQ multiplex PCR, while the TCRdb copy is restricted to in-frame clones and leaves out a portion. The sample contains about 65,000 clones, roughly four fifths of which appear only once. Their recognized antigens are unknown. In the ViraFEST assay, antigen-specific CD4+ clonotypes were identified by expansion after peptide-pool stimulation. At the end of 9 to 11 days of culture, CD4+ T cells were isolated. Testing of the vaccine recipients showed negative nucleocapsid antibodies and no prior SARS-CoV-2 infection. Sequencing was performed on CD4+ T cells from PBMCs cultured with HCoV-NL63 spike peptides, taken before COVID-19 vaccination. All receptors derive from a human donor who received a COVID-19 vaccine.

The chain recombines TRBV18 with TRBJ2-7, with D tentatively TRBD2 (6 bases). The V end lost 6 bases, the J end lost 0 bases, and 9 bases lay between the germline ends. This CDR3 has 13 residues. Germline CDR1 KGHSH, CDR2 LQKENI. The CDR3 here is CASSTGVSYEQYV. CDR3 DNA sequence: TGTGCCAGCTCTACGGGGGTCTCCTACGAGCAGTACGTC.

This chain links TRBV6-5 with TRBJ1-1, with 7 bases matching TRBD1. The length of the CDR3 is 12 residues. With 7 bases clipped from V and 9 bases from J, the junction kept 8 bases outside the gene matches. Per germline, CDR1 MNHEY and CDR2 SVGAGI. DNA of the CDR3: TGTGCCAGCAAGAAGGGACAGCATAAAGCTTTCTTT. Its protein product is CASKKGQHKAFF.

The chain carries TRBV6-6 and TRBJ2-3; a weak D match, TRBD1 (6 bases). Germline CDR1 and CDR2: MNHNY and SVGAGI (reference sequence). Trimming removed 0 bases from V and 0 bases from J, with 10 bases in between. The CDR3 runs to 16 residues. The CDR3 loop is CASSYSRTVSTDTQYF. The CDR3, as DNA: TGTGCCAGCAGTTACTCGCGGACAGTAAGCACAGATACGCAGTATTTT.

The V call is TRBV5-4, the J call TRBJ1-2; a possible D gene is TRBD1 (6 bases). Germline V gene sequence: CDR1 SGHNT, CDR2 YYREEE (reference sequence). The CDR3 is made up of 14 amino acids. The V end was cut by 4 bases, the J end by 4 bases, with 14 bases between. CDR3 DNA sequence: TGTGCCAGCAGCCCCGAACAGGGATCCTATGGCTACACCTTC. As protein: CASSPEQGSYGYTF.

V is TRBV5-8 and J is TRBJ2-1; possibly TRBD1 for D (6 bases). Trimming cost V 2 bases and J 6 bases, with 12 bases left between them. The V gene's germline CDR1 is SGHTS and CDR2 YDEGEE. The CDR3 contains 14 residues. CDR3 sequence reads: CASSLNRDLNEQFF. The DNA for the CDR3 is TGTGCCAGCAGCTTAAACAGGGATCTCAATGAGCAGTTCTTC.

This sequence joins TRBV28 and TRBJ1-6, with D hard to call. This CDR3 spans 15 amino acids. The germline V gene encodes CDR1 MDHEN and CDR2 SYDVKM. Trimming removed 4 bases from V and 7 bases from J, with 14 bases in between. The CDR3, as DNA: TGTGCCAGCAGTTCTGGTGACGGTACCAATTCACCCCTCCACTTT. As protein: CASSSGDGTNSPLHF.

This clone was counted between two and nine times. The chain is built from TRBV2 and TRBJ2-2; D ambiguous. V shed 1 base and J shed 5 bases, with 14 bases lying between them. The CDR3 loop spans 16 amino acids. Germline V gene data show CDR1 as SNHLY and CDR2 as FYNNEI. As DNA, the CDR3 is TGTGCCAGCAGTGAAGGCGGTAGTCGGGTAACCGGGGAGCTGTTTTTT. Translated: CASSEGGSRVTGELFF. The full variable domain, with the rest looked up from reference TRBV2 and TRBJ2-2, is EPEVTQTPSHQVTQMGQEVILRCVPISNHLYFYWYRQILGQKVEFLVSFYNNEISEKSEIFDDQFSVERPDGSNFTLKIRSTKLEDSAMYFCASSEGGSRVTGELFFGEGSRLTVL.

CDR3 in amino acids: CASSFEGRGRNIQYF. CDR3 in DNA: TGTGCCAGCAGTTTCGAGGGCCGGGGGAGAAACATTCAGTACTTC. The chain joins TRBV28 to TRBJ2-4, with a weak D call TRBD2 (6 bases). The V end lost 3 bases, the J end lost 6 bases, and 15 bases lay between the germline ends. CDR1 is MDHEN and CDR2 is SYDVKM in the germline V gene. CDR3 length: 15 residues.

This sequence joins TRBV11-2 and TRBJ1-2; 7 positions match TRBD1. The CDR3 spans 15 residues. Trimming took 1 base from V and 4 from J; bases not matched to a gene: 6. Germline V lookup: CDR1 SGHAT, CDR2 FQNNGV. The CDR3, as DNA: TGTGCCAGCAGCTTAGGGGGACAGAACTTCTATGGCTACACCTTC. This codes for CASSLGGQNFYGYTF.

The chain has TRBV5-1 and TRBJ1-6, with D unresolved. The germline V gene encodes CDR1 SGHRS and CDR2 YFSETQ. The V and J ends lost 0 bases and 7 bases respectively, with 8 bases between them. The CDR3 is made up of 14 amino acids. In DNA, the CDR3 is TGCGCCAGCAGCTTGGTTCCAGACAATTCACCCCTCCACTTT. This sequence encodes CASSLVPDNSPLHF.

In DNA, the CDR3 is TGTGCCACCAGTGGCCCCAGGGGTCGGGACACCGGGGAGCTGTTTTTT. This gives the protein CATSGPRGRDTGELFF. The J gene is TRBJ2-2, the V gene TRBV24-1; possible D gene TRBD1, 6 bases. This CDR3 has 16 amino acids. The V gene's germline CDR1 is KGHDR and CDR2 SFDVKD. V shed 5 bases and J shed 3 bases, with 15 bases lying between them.

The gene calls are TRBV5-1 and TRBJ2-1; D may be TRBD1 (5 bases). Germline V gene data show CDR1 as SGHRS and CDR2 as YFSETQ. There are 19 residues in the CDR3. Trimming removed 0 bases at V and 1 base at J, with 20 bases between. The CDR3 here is CASSLGLGRVLKSYNEQFF. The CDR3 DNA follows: TGCGCCAGCAGCTTGGGTCTTGGCAGGGTCTTGAAATCCTACAATGAGCAGTTCTTC.

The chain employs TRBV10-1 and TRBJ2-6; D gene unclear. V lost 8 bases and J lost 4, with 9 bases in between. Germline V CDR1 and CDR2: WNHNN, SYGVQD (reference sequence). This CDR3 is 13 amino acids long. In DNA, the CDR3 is TGCGCCAGCTCGACGTCGGGGGCCAACGTCCTGACTTTC. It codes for CASSTSGANVLTF.

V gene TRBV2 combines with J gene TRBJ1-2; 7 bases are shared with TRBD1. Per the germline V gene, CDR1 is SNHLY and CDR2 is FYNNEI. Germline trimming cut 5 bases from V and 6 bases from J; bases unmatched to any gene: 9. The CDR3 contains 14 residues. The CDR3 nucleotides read TGTGCCAGCAGTATCACGGGACAGAACGATGGCTACACCTTC. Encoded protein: CASSITGQNDGYTF.

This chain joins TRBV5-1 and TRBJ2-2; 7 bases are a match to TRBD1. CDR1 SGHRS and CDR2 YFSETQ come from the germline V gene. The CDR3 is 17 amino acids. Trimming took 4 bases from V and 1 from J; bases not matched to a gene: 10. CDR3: CASSQSTTGVNTGELFF. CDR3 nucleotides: TGCGCCAGCAGCCAATCGACCACAGGGGTGAACACCGGGGAGCTGTTTTTT.

The CDR3 DNA reads as TGTGCCATCAGTAGACGGGGGGACACAGATACGCAGTATTTT. Translation gives CAISRRGDTDTQYF. V is TRBV10-3 and J is TRBJ2-3, with 7 positions matching TRBD2. V lost 5 bases and J lost 2; bases outside the gene matches: 4. The CDR3 spans 14 residues. The germline V gene has CDR1 ENHRY and CDR2 SYGVKD.

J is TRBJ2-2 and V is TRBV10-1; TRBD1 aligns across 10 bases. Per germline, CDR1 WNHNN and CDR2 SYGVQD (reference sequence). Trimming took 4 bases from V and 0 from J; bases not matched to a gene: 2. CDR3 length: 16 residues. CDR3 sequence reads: CASSGGTGANTGELFF. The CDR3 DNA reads TGCGCCAGCAGTGGTGGGACAGGGGCGAACACCGGGGAGCTGTTTTTT.

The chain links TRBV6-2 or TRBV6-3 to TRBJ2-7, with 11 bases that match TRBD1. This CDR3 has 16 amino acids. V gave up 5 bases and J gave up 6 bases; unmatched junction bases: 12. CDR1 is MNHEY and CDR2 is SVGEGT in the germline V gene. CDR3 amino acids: CASSLLPSGTGGEQYV. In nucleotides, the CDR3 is TGTGCCAGCAGTCTACTCCCATCCGGGACAGGGGGCGAGCAGTACGTC.

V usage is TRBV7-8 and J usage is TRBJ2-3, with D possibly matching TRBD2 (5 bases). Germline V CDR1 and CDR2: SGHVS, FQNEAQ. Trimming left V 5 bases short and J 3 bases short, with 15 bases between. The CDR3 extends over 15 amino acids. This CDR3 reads CASSATTLRTDTQYF. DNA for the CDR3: TGTGCCAGCAGCGCGACTACTCTCAGGACAGATACGCAGTATTTT.

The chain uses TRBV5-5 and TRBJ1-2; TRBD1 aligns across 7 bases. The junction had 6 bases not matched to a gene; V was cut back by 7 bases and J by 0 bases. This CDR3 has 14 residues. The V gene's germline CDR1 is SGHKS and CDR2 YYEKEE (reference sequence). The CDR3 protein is CASRQGSANYGYTF. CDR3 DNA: TGTGCCAGCCGACAGGGATCGGCTAACTATGGCTACACCTTC. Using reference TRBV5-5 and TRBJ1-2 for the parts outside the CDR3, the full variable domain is DAGVTQSPTHLIKTRGQQVTLRCSPISGHKSVSWYQQVLGQGPQFIFQYYEKEERGRGNFPDRFSARQFPNYSSELNVNALLLGDSALYLCASRQGSANYGYTFGSGTRLTVV.

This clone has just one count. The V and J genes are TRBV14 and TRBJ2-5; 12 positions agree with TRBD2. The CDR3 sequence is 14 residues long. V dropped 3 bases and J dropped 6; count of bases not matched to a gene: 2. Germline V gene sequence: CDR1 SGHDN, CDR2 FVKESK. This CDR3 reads CASSQLAGGQTQYF. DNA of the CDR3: TGTGCCAGCAGCCAGCTAGCGGGGGGGCAGACCCAGTACTTC.

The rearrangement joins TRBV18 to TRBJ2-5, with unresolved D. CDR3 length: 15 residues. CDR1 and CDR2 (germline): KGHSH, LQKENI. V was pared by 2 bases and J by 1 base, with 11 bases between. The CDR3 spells CASSPTSKAQETQYF. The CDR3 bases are TGTGCCAGCTCACCAACCAGCAAAGCCCAAGAGACCCAGTACTTC.

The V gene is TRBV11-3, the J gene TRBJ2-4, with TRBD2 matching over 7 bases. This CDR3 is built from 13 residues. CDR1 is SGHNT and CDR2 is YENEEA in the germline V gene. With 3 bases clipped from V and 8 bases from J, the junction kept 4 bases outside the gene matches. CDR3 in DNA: TGTGCCAGCAGCTTTGGGGGGGTGGACATTCAGTACTTC. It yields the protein CASSFGGVDIQYF.

The CDR3 nucleotides read TGTGCCAGCAGTTATACCAGGGAGAATGAGCAGTTCTTC. Translated, it gives CASSYTRENEQFF. J is TRBJ2-1 and V is TRBV6-2 or TRBV6-3; D is possibly TRBD1 or TRBD2 (5 bases each). The ends were cut back, 3 bases at V and 7 bases at J, with 10 bases in the middle. Germline V gene sequence: CDR1 MNHEY, CDR2 SVGEGT. The CDR3 has 13 residues.

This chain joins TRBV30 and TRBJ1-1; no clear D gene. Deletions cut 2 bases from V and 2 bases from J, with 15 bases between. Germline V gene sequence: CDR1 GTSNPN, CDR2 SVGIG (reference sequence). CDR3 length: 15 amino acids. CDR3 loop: CAWSQRSGQNTEAFF. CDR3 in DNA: TGTGCCTGGAGTCAGAGGTCGGGCCAAAACACTGAAGCTTTCTTT.

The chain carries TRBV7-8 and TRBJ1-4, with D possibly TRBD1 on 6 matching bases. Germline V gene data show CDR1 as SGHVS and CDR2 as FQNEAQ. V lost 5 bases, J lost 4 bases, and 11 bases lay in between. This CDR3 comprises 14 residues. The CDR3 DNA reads TGTGCCAGCAGCCCACAGGGAATTAATGAAAAACTGTTTTTT. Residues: CASSPQGINEKLFF.

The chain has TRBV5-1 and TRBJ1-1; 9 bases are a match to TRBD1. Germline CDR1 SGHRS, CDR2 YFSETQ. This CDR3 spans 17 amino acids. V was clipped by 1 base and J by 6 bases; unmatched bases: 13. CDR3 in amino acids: CASSLPLDRGGLAEAFF. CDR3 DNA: TGCGCCAGCAGCTTGCCCCTGGACAGGGGAGGGTTGGCTGAAGCTTTCTTT.

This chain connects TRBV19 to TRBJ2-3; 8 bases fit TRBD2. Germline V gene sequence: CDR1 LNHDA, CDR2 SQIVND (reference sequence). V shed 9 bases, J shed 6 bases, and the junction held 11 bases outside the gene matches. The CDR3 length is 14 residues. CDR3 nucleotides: TGTGCCAGCGCCCAGGGTAGCGGGGCTGATACGCAGTATTTT. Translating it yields CASAQGSGADTQYF.

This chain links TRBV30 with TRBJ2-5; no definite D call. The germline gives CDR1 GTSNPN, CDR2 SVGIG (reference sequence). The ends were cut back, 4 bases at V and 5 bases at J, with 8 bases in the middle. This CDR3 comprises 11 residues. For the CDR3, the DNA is TGTGCCTGGACGGCCGGGGAGACCCAGTACTTC. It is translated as CAWTAGETQYF.

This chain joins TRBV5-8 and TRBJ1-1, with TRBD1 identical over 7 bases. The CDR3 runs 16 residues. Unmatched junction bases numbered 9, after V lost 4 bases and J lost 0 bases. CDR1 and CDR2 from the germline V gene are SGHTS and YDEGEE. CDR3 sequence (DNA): TGTGCCAGCAGCATGGGACAGATTTTTATGAACACTGAAGCTTTCTTT. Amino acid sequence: CASSMGQIFMNTEAFF.

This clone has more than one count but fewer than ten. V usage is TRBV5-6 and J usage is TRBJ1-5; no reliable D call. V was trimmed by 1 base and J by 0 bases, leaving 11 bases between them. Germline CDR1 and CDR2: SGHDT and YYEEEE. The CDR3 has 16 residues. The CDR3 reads CASSLRHSYSNQPQHF. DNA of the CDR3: TGTGCCAGCAGCTTGAGACACTCTTATAGCAATCAGCCCCAGCATTTT.

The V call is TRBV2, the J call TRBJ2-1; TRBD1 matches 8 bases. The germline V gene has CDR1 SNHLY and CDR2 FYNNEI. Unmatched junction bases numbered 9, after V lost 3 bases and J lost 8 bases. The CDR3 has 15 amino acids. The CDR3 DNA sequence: TGTGCCAGCAGTGACAGGGGGCTCCCTGGCGATGAGCAGTTCTTC. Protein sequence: CASSDRGLPGDEQFF.